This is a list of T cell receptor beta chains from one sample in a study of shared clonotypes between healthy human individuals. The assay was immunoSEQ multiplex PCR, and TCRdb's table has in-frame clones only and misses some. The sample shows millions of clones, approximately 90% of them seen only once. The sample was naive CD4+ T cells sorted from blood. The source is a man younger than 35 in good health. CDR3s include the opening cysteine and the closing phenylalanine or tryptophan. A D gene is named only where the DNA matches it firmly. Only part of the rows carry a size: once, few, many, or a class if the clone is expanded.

CDR3: CASSLHSGTSYEQYF
DNA: TGTGCCAGCAGCTTACACTCCGGGACGTCCTACGAGCAGTACTTC
V: TRBV7-8
D: NA
length: 15
size: NA
J: TRBJ2-7

CDR3: CASSLVAGVEQYF
DNA: TGCGCCAGCAGCTTGGTCGCCGGCGTCGAGCAGTACTTC
V: TRBV5-1
D: NA
length: 13
size: NA
J: TRBJ2-7

CDR3: CASSGYSVRSVSYNEQFF
DNA: TGTGCCAGCAGTGGCTACAGCGTACGGAGCGTCTCCTACAATGAGCAGTTCTTC
V: TRBV6-1
D: NA
length: 18
size: NA
J: TRBJ2-1

CDR3: CASTAGPKNIQYF
DNA: TGTGCCAGCACAGCAGGTCCCAAAAACATTCAGTACTTC
V: TRBV6-1
D: NA
length: 13
size: NA
J: TRBJ2-4

CDR3: CASDPAGGRTDTQYF
DNA: TGTGCCAGCGATCCGGCCGGGGGCCGCACAGATACGCAGTATTTT
V: TRBV28
D: NA
length: 15
size: NA
J: TRBJ2-3

CDR3: CASKVAGVIASDTQYF
DNA: TGTGCCAGCAAAGTTGCGGGAGTGATCGCCTCAGATACGCAGTATTTT
V: TRBV2
D: TRBD2
length: 16
size: NA
J: TRBJ2-3

CDR3: CASSVVQGRTNIQYF
DNA: TGTGCCAGCAGCGTAGTTCAGGGGCGGACTAACATTCAGTACTTC
V: TRBV9
D: NA
length: 15
size: NA
J: TRBJ2-4

CDR3: CASSQLSGVQETQYF
DNA: TGTGCCAGCAGCCAGCTAAGCGGAGTTCAAGAGACCCAGTACTTC
V: TRBV5-4
D: NA
length: 15
size: NA
J: TRBJ2-5

CDR3: CASSEVVASGGAGETQYF
DNA: TGTGCCAGCAGTGAAGTAGTCGCTAGCGGGGGGGCCGGGGAGACCCAGTACTTC
V: TRBV6-1
D: TRBD2
length: 18
size: NA
J: TRBJ2-5

CDR3: CASSRNAGAWGYTF
DNA: TGTGCCAGCAGCCGCAATGCCGGGGCGTGGGGCTACACCTTC
V: TRBV6-6
D: NA
length: 14
size: NA
J: TRBJ1-2

CDR3: CASSPPHNSPLHF
DNA: TGTGCCAGCAGCCCGCCCCATAATTCACCCCTCCACTTT
V: TRBV5-6
D: NA
length: 13
size: NA
J: TRBJ1-6

CDR3: CASSEGWGPTNEKLFF
DNA: TGTGCCAGCAGTGAAGGCTGGGGGCCAACTAATGAAAAACTGTTTTTT
V: TRBV6-1
D: NA
length: 16
size: NA
J: TRBJ1-4

CDR3: CASSMWGLDNQPQHF
DNA: TGTGCCAGCAGTATGTGGGGGCTCGACAATCAGCCCCAGCATTTT
V: TRBV27
D: NA
length: 15
size: NA
J: TRBJ1-5

CDR3: CASSPTADYNEQFF
DNA: TGTGCCAGCAGCCCCACGGCAGACTACAATGAGCAGTTCTTC
V: TRBV5-4
D: NA
length: 14
size: NA
J: TRBJ2-1

CDR3: CASSLLRNTGELFF
DNA: TGTGCCAGCAGCTTATTAAGGAACACCGGGGAGCTGTTTTTT
V: TRBV11-2
D: NA
length: 14
size: NA
J: TRBJ2-2

CDR3: CASSLRANYGYTF
DNA: TGTGCCAGCAGTTTAAGGGCAAACTATGGCTACACCTTC
V: TRBV27
D: NA
length: 13
size: NA
J: TRBJ1-2

CDR3: CASRPLGGADEKLFF
DNA: TGTGCCAGCAGACCCTTGGGGGGGGCTGATGAAAAACTGTTTTTT
V: TRBV25-1
D: NA
length: 15
size: NA
J: TRBJ1-4

CDR3: CASSPQTVETQYF
DNA: TGTGCCAGCTCCCCACAGACGGTCGAGACCCAGTACTTC
V: TRBV18
D: NA
length: 13
size: NA
J: TRBJ2-5

CDR3: CASSDHVMGQQYF
DNA: TGTGCCAGCAGTGACCATGTTATGGGACAGCAGTACTTC
V: TRBV2
D: NA
length: 13
size: NA
J: TRBJ2-7

CDR3: CASSLAVGTESYNEQFF
DNA: TGTGCCAGCAGCTTAGCGGTTGGGACTGAGTCCTACAATGAGCAGTTCTTC
V: TRBV7-6
D: NA
length: 17
size: NA
J: TRBJ2-1

CDR3: CASSLGRGSGPQHF
DNA: TGTGCCAGCAGCCTCGGACGGGGTTCTGGGCCCCAGCATTTT
V: TRBV5-8
D: NA
length: 14
size: NA
J: TRBJ1-5

CDR3: CASIMKPGQFLNGYTF
DNA: TGTGCCAGCATCATGAAACCGGGACAGTTTCTCAATGGCTACACCTTC
V: TRBV5-6
D: TRBD1
length: 16
size: NA
J: TRBJ1-2

CDR3: CASRQGLGGGEKLFF
DNA: TGTGCCAGCCGCCAAGGACTGGGAGGAGGTGAAAAACTGTTTTTT
V: TRBV7-2
D: NA
length: 15
size: once
J: TRBJ1-4

CDR3: CASSPQPGQGNTEAFF
DNA: TGTGCCAGCTCCCCCCAACCGGGACAGGGAAACACTGAAGCTTTCTTT
V: TRBV18
D: TRBD1
length: 16
size: NA
J: TRBJ1-1

CDR3: CASSLLRGEKLFF
DNA: TGTGCCAGCAGTCTTCTTAGGGGAGAAAAACTGTTTTTT
V: TRBV6-5
D: NA
length: 13
size: NA
J: TRBJ1-4

CDR3: CASSPSRGDGNSPLHF
DNA: TGTGCCAGCAGTCCATCACGGGGAGACGGGAATTCACCCCTCCACTTT
V: TRBV27
D: NA
length: 16
size: once
J: TRBJ1-6

CDR3: CASSWGGEEETQYF
DNA: TGCGCCAGCAGCTGGGGGGGAGAGGAGGAGACCCAGTACTTC
V: TRBV5-1
D: TRBD2
length: 14
size: NA
J: TRBJ2-5

CDR3: CASSLGLAGGPSAGELFF
DNA: TGCGCCAGCAGCTTGGGACTAGCGGGGGGACCGAGTGCCGGGGAGCTGTTTTTT
V: TRBV5-1
D: TRBD2
length: 18
size: NA
J: TRBJ2-2

CDR3: CASSFRGGDTDTQYF
DNA: TGCGCCAGCAGCTTCAGGGGGGGAGACACAGATACGCAGTATTTT
V: TRBV5-1
D: NA
length: 15
size: NA
J: TRBJ2-3

CDR3: CASSPYRDSREKLFF
DNA: TGTGCCAGCAGTCCATACCGGGACTCGAGGGAAAAACTGTTTTTT
V: TRBV27
D: NA
length: 15
size: NA
J: TRBJ1-4

CDR3: CASSLKNSDTQYF
DNA: TGTGCCAGCAGCTTAAAAAACTCAGATACGCAGTATTTT
V: TRBV7-9
D: NA
length: 13
size: once
J: TRBJ2-3

CDR3: CASSLGGSSPTYEQYF
DNA: TGTGCCAGCAGTTTGGGCGGGAGTTCCCCGACCTACGAGCAGTACTTC
V: TRBV14
D: TRBD2
length: 16
size: NA
J: TRBJ2-7

CDR3: CASTPTPSGTYEQYF
DNA: TGTGCCAGCACTCCGACGCCTAGCGGGACCTACGAGCAGTACTTC
V: TRBV2
D: TRBD2
length: 15
size: NA
J: TRBJ2-7

CDR3: CASSISPTLAGNEQFF
DNA: TGTGCCAGTAGTATTTCGCCCACACTAGCGGGCAATGAGCAGTTCTTC
V: TRBV19
D: TRBD2
length: 16
size: NA
J: TRBJ2-1

CDR3: CASREGGSYEQYF
DNA: TGTGCCAGCAGGGAAGGGGGGTCGTACGAGCAGTACTTC
V: TRBV6-5
D: NA
length: 13
size: NA
J: TRBJ2-7

CDR3: CASSIGLAGGWSYNEQFF
DNA: TGTGCCAGTAGTATAGGACTAGCGGGAGGTTGGTCCTACAATGAGCAGTTCTTC
V: TRBV19
D: TRBD2
length: 18
size: once
J: TRBJ2-1

CDR3: CASSGTWGAGANVLTF
DNA: TGTGCCAGCAGCGGGACATGGGGTGCTGGGGCCAACGTCCTGACTTTC
V: TRBV5-6
D: NA
length: 16
size: once
J: TRBJ2-6

CDR3: CASSLDRGLHEQYF
DNA: TGTGCCAGCAGCTTGGACAGGGGGCTCCACGAGCAGTACTTC
V: TRBV7-9
D: TRBD1
length: 14
size: NA
J: TRBJ2-7